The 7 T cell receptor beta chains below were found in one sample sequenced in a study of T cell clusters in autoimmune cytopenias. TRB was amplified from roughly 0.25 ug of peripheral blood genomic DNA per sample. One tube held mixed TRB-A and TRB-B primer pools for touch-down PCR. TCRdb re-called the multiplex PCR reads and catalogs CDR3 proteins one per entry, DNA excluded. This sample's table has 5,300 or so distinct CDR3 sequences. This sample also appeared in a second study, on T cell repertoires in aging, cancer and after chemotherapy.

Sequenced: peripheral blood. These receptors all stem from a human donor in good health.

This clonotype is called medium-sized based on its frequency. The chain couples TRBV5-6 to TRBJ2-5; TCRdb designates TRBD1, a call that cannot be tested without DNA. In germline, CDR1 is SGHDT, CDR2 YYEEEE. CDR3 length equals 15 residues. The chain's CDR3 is CASSGLGQPQETQYF. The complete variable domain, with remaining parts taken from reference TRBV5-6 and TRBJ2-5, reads DAGVTQSPTHLIKTRGQQVTLRCSPKSGHDTVSWYQQALGQGPQFIFQYYEEEERQRGNFPDRFSGHQFPNYSSELNVNALLLGDSALYLCASSGLGQPQETQYFGPGTRLLVL.

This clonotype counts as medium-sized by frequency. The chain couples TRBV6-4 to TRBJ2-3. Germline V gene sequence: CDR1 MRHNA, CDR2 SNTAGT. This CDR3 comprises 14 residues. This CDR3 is CASSDSPETDTQYF.

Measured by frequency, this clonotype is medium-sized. The CDR3 loop is CASSIRFSGNTIYF. The chain combines TRBV19 with TRBJ1-3. The CDR3 length is 14 residues. From germline, CDR1 is LNHDA and CDR2 SQIVND (reference sequence).

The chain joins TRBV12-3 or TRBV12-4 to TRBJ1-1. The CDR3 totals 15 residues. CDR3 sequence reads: CASSRLQPLNTEAFF.

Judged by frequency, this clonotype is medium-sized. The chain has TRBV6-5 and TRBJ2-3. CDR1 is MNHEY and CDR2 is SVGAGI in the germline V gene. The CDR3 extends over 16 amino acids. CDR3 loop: CASSYSGTGGTDTQYF.

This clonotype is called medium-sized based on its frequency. CDR3 residues: CATSRELYYNEQFF. The chain employs TRBV27 and TRBJ2-1; the TCRdb call, TRBD1, lacks DNA for checking. CDR1 and CDR2 from the germline V gene are MNHEY and SMNVEV (reference sequence). This CDR3 region has 14 residues.

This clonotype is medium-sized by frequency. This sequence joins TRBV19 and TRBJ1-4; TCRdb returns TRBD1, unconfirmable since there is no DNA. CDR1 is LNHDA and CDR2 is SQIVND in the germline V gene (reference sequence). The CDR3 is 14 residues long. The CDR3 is CASSKRGPNEKLFF.